This T cell receptor beta chain was profiled in a study of CD8+CD57+ T cells in acquired aplastic anemia. This clonotype was picked up one time. A much larger clone differs by one base, so this may be a read error. Sequenced patients had shown CD8+CD57+ cell expansion by flow cytometry. Per germline, CDR1 SGHRS and CDR2 YFSETQ. Trimming removed 4 bases from V and 7 bases from J, with 18 bases in between. The CDR3 has 14 amino acids. Genomic DNA, the template, was used for profiling of the TCR beta VDJ and CDR3. TCRdb recomputed calls from the reads with MiXCR, one row per CDR3 protein. The table has about 180,000 distinct CDR3 sequences, 40% to 50% seen once; the top ten hold 0.85% to 1.2%.

This TCR derives from a human donor with aplastic anemia. Input material: sorted CD4+, CD8+, or CD8+CD57+ T cells (not recorded which) from PBMCs. The chain carries TRBV5-1 and TRBJ2-7; D not certain. The CDR3 protein is CASSGLGGPLEQYF. CDR3 sequence (DNA): TGCGCCAGCAGCGGTTTGGGTGGGCCCTTGGAGCAGTACTTC.